This TCR beta chain was sequenced during a study of T cells in Graves' hyperthyroidism and ophthalmopathy. Study-wide results and limits: Most thyroid clonotypes expanded above 0.001 appeared in blood too.

In this sample, this clonotype turned up a few times. The antigen remains unidentified. Amplified TCR beta CDR3 regions derived from RNA transcripts. A first-round RT-PCR of the TCR CDR3 used the HTBI primer set. Each CDR3 protein gets one entry after TCRdb re-called the multiplex PCR reads with MiXCR. The sample holds 530,000 or so distinct CDR3 sequences, about 45% seen once. The CDR3 extends over 12 amino acids. V lost 0 bases, J lost 7 bases, and 4 bases lay in between. CDR1 and CDR2 (germline): ENHRY, SYGVKD. The material sequenced was peripheral blood or thyroid tissue (not recorded which). The sequence derives from a woman younger than 30 with Graves' hyperthyroidism. The chain couples TRBV10-3 to TRBJ1-3; no firm D call. This CDR3 reads CAISESRNTIYF. DNA of the CDR3: TGTGCCATCAGTGAGTCCCGGAACACCATATATTTT.